The 3 T cell receptor beta chains below were found in one sample sequenced in a study of cytomegalovirus exposure and HLA in healthy donors. Amplification used 60 Vbeta primers and 13 Jbeta primers. TCRdb's copy holds only in-frame clones and misses some; the assay was immunoSEQ multiplex PCR. The table lists about 130,000 clones, around three quarters of them singletons. Sequencing was done on a sample of PBMCs. These receptors originate from a man in his thirties or forties in good health.

V and J are TRBV7-9 and TRBJ2-1; TRBD2 matches 8 bases. Germline V gene lookup returns CDR1 SEHNR and CDR2 FQNEAQ (reference sequence). Losses at the gene ends were 5 bases for V and 10 bases for J; bases not matched to a gene: 13. CDR3 length: 15 amino acids. The CDR3 sequence: CASSPTSGRSGEQFF. The CDR3 DNA reads as TGTGCCAGCAGCCCCACTAGCGGTCGATCTGGAGAGCAGTTCTTC.

This chain links TRBV6-6 with TRBJ2-1; 13 nucleotides align to TRBD2. Germline values: CDR1 MNHNY, CDR2 SVGAGI (reference sequence). This CDR3 comprises 14 residues. The V gene end was trimmed by 5 bases and the J gene end by 8 bases; junction bases not matched to a gene: 3. The CDR3 here is CASSGGLAGDEQFF. The CDR3 DNA reads TGTGCCAGCAGTGGCGGACTAGCGGGAGATGAGCAGTTCTTC.

This clone was counted only a few times. The chain joins TRBV6-6 to TRBJ1-3; no firm D call. V lost 8 bases and J lost 0, with 14 bases in between. CDR1 and CDR2 (germline): MNHNY, SVGAGI (reference sequence). This CDR3 spans 15 amino acids. The chain's CDR3 is CASGLHGNSGNTIYF. The CDR3 coding sequence is TGTGCCAGCGGGCTCCACGGCAACTCTGGAAACACCATATATTTT.